Listed below are T cell receptor beta chains from one sample, sequenced in a study of PD-L1 blockade in urothelial cancer. Generated by immunoSEQ multiplex PCR, the TCRdb table keeps only in-frame clones and is missing some. Here the sample spans 95,000 or so clones, roughly 84% being singletons. The sequenced sample was PBMCs, obtained around atezolizumab (anti-PD-L1) treatment. These receptors came from a man in his 60s with urothelial cancer. CDR3s include the opening cysteine and the closing phenylalanine or tryptophan. A D gene is named only where the DNA matches it firmly. Some rows have no size entry. The others give once, few or many, or a class for an expanded clone.

>TRBV11-1|.|TRBJ2-7|.
CASSSRRAAQYF
TGTGCCAGCAGCTCCAGGCGGGCGGCGCAGTACTTC
>TRBV7-9|.|TRBJ1-2|TRBD1
CASSPQGGPYGYTF
TGTGCCAGCAGCCCCCAGGGGGGCCCTTATGGCTACACCTTC
>TRBV18|.|TRBJ2-2|.
CASSYRDNTGELFF
TGTGCCAGCTCATACAGGGATAACACCGGGGAGCTGTTTTTT
>TRBV6-6|.|TRBJ2-5|.
CASSLPGEETQYF
TGTGCCAGCAGCCTACCGGGAGAAGAGACCCAGTACTTC
>TRBV27|many|TRBJ1-2|.
CASSVTGLSGYTF
TGTGCCAGCAGTGTCACAGGGTTGAGTGGCTACACCTTC
>TRBV28|.|TRBJ2-7|.
CASRPQGLAYEQYF
TGTGCCAGCAGACCTCAGGGTCTTGCCTACGAGCAGTACTTC
>TRBV10-2|.|TRBJ2-7|.
CATEVEDEQYF
TGCGCCACCGAGGTCGAGGACGAGCAGTACTTC
>TRBV28|few|TRBJ1-6|.
CASYGGRALHF
TGTGCCAGCTATGGAGGACGGGCCCTCCACTTT
>TRBV5-1|.|TRBJ2-5|.
CASSASGAQETQYF
TGCGCCAGCAGCGCGAGCGGAGCACAAGAGACCCAGTACTTC
>TRBV28|.|TRBJ1-4|TRBD1
CASSSPLGTGLEKLFF
TGTGCCAGCAGTTCCCCGCTGGGGACAGGGTTGGAAAAACTGTTTTTT
>TRBV30|once|TRBJ1-4|.
CAWCRGSSEKLFF
TGTGCCTGGTGCAGGGGATCGAGTGAAAAACTGTTTTTT
>TRBV5-5|.|TRBJ1-1|.
CASSFPAGFGEAFF
TGTGCCAGCAGCTTTCCCGCAGGGTTCGGTGAAGCTTTCTTT